A selection of T cell receptor beta chains follows, all from one sample in a study of blood T cell repertoires in COVID-19. Profiled with immunoSEQ multiplex PCR; TCRdb holds only in-frame clones, not every one. The data show 100,000 or so clones, roughly nine tenths seen once. The material sequenced was peripheral blood. All receptors derive from a man aged 50 to 60 with active COVID-19. Each CDR3 is given with its conserved first and last residue. Each record gives: J gene, V gene, D gene, clone size, CDR3 DNA, CDR3 protein. A D gene is named only where the DNA matches it firmly. Size is omitted from some rows. Given values are once, few, many or a class for expanded clones.

J: TRBJ1-2; V: TRBV9; D: -; size: -; DNA: TGTGCCAGCCGACCTAACTCGGCCGGGGGTTCTGGCTACACCTTC; CDR3: CASRPNSAGGSGYTF
J: TRBJ1-1; V: TRBV3-1/TRBV3-2; D: -; size: -; DNA: TGTGCCAGCAGCCAAGATCAGGCAGGCGCGAACACTGAAGCTTTCTTT; CDR3: CASSQDQAGANTEAFF
J: TRBJ2-1; V: TRBV7-2; D: -; size: -; DNA: TGTGCCAGCAGCTTAGGGGCTAGCGTGGATGAGCAGTTCTTC; CDR3: CASSLGASVDEQFF
J: TRBJ2-2; V: TRBV20-1; D: TRBD2; size: -; DNA: TGCAGTGCTAGTACTAGCGGACTTAACACCGGGGAGCTGTTTTTT; CDR3: CSASTSGLNTGELFF
J: TRBJ1-1; V: TRBV19; D: -; size: -; DNA: TGTGCCAGTAGACCGGACTTGACAAGAAGCTACACTGAAGCTTTCTTT; CDR3: CASRPDLTRSYTEAFF
J: TRBJ1-1; V: TRBV6-5; D: TRBD1; size: -; DNA: TGTGCCAGCACTACCGGACAGGGGGTTCGTGAAGCTTTCTTT; CDR3: CASTTGQGVREAFF
J: TRBJ1-2; V: TRBV11-2; D: -; size: -; DNA: TGTGCCAGCAGCGACAGGACGAATGGCTACACCTTC; CDR3: CASSDRTNGYTF
J: TRBJ1-5; V: TRBV5-8; D: TRBD1; size: -; DNA: TGTGCCAGCAGCTTGGAGGGACAGGGGGACAATCAGCCCCAGCATTTT; CDR3: CASSLEGQGDNQPQHF
J: TRBJ1-1; V: TRBV10-3; D: TRBD1; size: once; DNA: TGTGCCATCAGCGCGACAGGGGGCGACACTGAAGCTTTCTTT; CDR3: CAISATGGDTEAFF
J: TRBJ1-5; V: TRBV6-5; D: -; size: -; DNA: TGTGCCAGCGGAGAGAGCAATCAGCCCCAGCATTTT; CDR3: CASGESNQPQHF
J: TRBJ2-3; V: TRBV6-6; D: TRBD2; size: -; DNA: TGTGCCAGCAGACCGTCCGGGACTAGAGGTTCAGATACGCAGTATTTT; CDR3: CASRPSGTRGSDTQYF
J: TRBJ2-3; V: TRBV5-1; D: TRBD2; size: -; DNA: TGCGCCAGCACCTTAGCGGGGGGGCCTATAGATACGCAGTATTTT; CDR3: CASTLAGGPIDTQYF
J: TRBJ1-5; V: TRBV27; D: TRBD1; size: -; DNA: TGTGCCAGCAAGACAGGGGGCCAGCCCCAGCATTTT; CDR3: CASKTGGQPQHF
J: TRBJ1-5; V: TRBV6-9; D: -; size: -; DNA: TGTGCCAGTCACGTGCAGGTACAGCCCCAGCATTTT; CDR3: CASHVQVQPQHF
J: TRBJ2-2; V: TRBV10-2; D: -; size: -; DNA: TGCGCCAGCAAAAGGGGTGAGAACACCGGGGAGCTGTTTTTT; CDR3: CASKRGENTGELFF
J: TRBJ2-4; V: TRBV3-1/TRBV3-2; D: TRBD2; size: once; DNA: TGTGCCAGCAGCCAGGTGGTAGCGGGGGGCTGGGGCATTCAGTACTTC; CDR3: CASSQVVAGGWGIQYF
J: TRBJ2-6; V: TRBV5-1; D: TRBD1; size: -; DNA: TGCGCCAGCAGCTTGAATGCAGGGGGCTCTGGGGCCAACGTCCTGACTTTC; CDR3: CASSLNAGGSGANVLTF
J: TRBJ2-2; V: TRBV11-3; D: -; size: -; DNA: TGTGCCAGCCGCCGGGGACTTACCCCGAACACCGGGGAGCTGTTTTTT; CDR3: CASRRGLTPNTGELFF
J: TRBJ2-3; V: TRBV6-2/TRBV6-3; D: -; size: -; DNA: TGTGCCAGCAGTTACGTGGGATCCAAAACAGGGGATACGCAGTATTTT; CDR3: CASSYVGSKTGDTQYF
J: TRBJ2-3; V: TRBV11-3; D: TRBD2; size: -; DNA: TGTGCCAGCAGCGGCGGGACTAGCGGACTTTACACAGATACGCAGTATTTT; CDR3: CASSGGTSGLYTDTQYF
J: TRBJ1-2; V: TRBV10-3; D: TRBD1; size: -; DNA: TGTGCCATTGGGACAGGGGATGGCTACACCTTC; CDR3: CAIGTGDGYTF
J: TRBJ2-3; V: TRBV6-2/TRBV6-3; D: TRBD2; size: -; DNA: TGTGCCAGCAGCCTTAGCGGGAGGAACACAGATACGCAGTATTTT; CDR3: CASSLSGRNTDTQYF
J: TRBJ2-3; V: TRBV7-3; D: TRBD2; size: -; DNA: TGTGCCAGCAGCTTACGGGGGGGCGTCACAGATACGCAGTATTTT; CDR3: CASSLRGGVTDTQYF
J: TRBJ2-5; V: TRBV9; D: -; size: -; DNA: TGTGCCAGCAGCGTGGGCCAACGGGGGAGCCAAGAGACCCAGTACTTC; CDR3: CASSVGQRGSQETQYF
J: TRBJ1-1; V: TRBV5-1; D: -; size: once; DNA: TGCGCCAGCAGCGCTACAGGGTCGGGCACTGAAGCTTTCTTT; CDR3: CASSATGSGTEAFF
J: TRBJ2-7; V: TRBV19; D: TRBD1; size: -; DNA: TGTGCCAGTAGTAGAGGGACAGGGGGCCCCTACGAGCAGTACTTC; CDR3: CASSRGTGGPYEQYF
J: TRBJ1-1; V: TRBV9; D: -; size: -; DNA: TGTGCCAGCAGCGTCGACCGGAGCACTGAAGCTTTCTTT; CDR3: CASSVDRSTEAFF
J: TRBJ1-1; V: TRBV6-5; D: TRBD1; size: -; DNA: TGTGCCAGCAAGGGACAGGGAGTAACTGAAGCTTTCTTT; CDR3: CASKGQGVTEAFF
J: TRBJ1-1; V: TRBV2; D: TRBD1; size: -; DNA: TGTGCCAGCAGTAAACCCACAGGGGGTTTTTTGAACACTGAAGCTTTCTTT; CDR3: CASSKPTGGFLNTEAFF
J: TRBJ2-3; V: TRBV5-1; D: -; size: -; DNA: TGCGCCAGCAGCCGAGAACCCGGGACTCCTATCTATACGCAGTATTTT; CDR3: CASSREPGTPIYTQYF
J: TRBJ2-1; V: TRBV4-2; D: -; size: -; DNA: TGTGCCAGCAGCCAAGATCAGGGCAGCTACAATGAGCAGTTCTTC; CDR3: CASSQDQGSYNEQFF
J: TRBJ2-6; V: TRBV25-1; D: TRBD2; size: few; DNA: TGTGCCAGCAGTCGTCGGGGGGTCTCTGGGGCCAACGTCCTGACTTTC; CDR3: CASSRRGVSGANVLTF
J: TRBJ2-3; V: TRBV7-9; D: TRBD1; size: -; DNA: TGTGCCAGCAGCCTTTCGGGACAGACGAGCACAGATACGCAGTATTTT; CDR3: CASSLSGQTSTDTQYF
J: TRBJ2-7; V: TRBV5-1; D: -; size: -; DNA: TGCGCCAGCAGCTTGGATGGTAGCGATACCTACGAGCAGTACTTC; CDR3: CASSLDGSDTYEQYF
J: TRBJ2-1; V: TRBV28; D: TRBD1; size: -; DNA: TGTGCCAGCAGTTTAGGGACAGGGGGCTACAATGAGCAGTTCTTC; CDR3: CASSLGTGGYNEQFF
J: TRBJ2-5; V: TRBV6-5; D: -; size: -; DNA: TGTGCCAGCAGTCCTACGGGAGAGACCCAGTACTTC; CDR3: CASSPTGETQYF
J: TRBJ1-4; V: TRBV5-6; D: TRBD1; size: once; DNA: TGTGCCAGCAGCTTGGGGGACAGGAGGGAGGAAAAACTGTTTTTT; CDR3: CASSLGDRREEKLFF